The entry below describes one TCR beta chain. The sample holds a few counts of this clonotype. No antigen is known for it. No base-level quality is on record; no much larger clone is a single base apart. Library preparation employed multiplex PCR. TCRdb names Illumina HiSeq 4000 as the instrument used. iRepertoire HTBI primers and Arm-PCR amplification of CDR3 regions were used to construct TCR beta libraries. Before sequencing, the PCR products went through gel purification. The original pipeline was this. Gene usage analysis of CDR3 amino acid clonotypes used the 55 to 65 TRBV and about 15 TRBJ segments found across samples. COPE and FqMerger were used to merge filtered high-quality paired reads into contigs. BLAST was used to align contigs to IMGT TRBV, TRBD and TRBJ reference genes, and CDR3 was defined according to IMGT. Any clonotype with a frequency above 0.1% was classified as a highly expanded clone. Shannon entropy served as the measure of repertoire diversity, while the Gini coefficient captured V-J evenness. Public clonotypes were defined as clonotypes shared by more than one individual. In-frame beta chains were kept once TCRdb had trimmed the public reads at Q25 with fastp and called clones with MiXCR. Every entry covers one CDR3 protein and lists the most common genes and DNA from its rows. These V and J calls are TCRdb output, not the study's own analysis. This sample lists over 350,000 distinct CDR3 sequences; approximately 14% were detected once. The top ten hold more than 15% of the sample.

The CDR3 sequence holds 14 residues, the cysteine and phenylalanine included. Only the CDR3 portion is preserved as DNA: 42 bases, with reading frame beginning at the first base. V gives up 3 bases and J gives up 7 bases, and the segment between their germline ends measures 13 bases. In the germline V gene, CDR1 corresponds to KGHSH and CDR2 to LQKENI. This specimen belongs to a study of regulatory T cells in long-lasting Graves disease (dated by TCRdb to the early 2020s). Context from the whole study: Newly diagnosed Graves' disease patients had taken antithyroid drugs for less than 3 months. The study took place in China and was registered as a clinical trial. A total of 33 samples underwent TCR sequencing, from 13 patients with persistent Graves' disease and 20 or so patients with newly diagnosed Graves' disease. Patients with persistent Graves' disease were compared with patients with newly diagnosed Graves' disease using TCR sequencing and RNA sequencing of peripheral blood. The paper's findings and limits, for the study overall: Sequencing and analysis were restricted to the TCR beta chain. Lower TCR Shannon entropy and fewer highly expanded clones were observed in persistent Graves' disease patients than in newly diagnosed patients, which suggested clonal expansion. More public clonotypes were shared among persistent patients (over 2,500) than among newly diagnosed patients (over 900). Peripheral blood alone was examined, since thyroid tissue, which constituted the primary lesion, could not be accessed. TRBV28, TRBJ1-2 and TRBJ2-5 were preferentially used in persistent disease, while TRBV20-1 and TRBJ2-1 were favored in newly diagnosed disease. The authors acknowledged the small sample size as a limitation that may reduce accuracy.

The sample's time point label is to be understood as: newly diagnosed GD, antithyroid drugs for less than 3 months. For both TCR sequencing and RNA sequencing, RNA was extracted from PBMCs in TRIzol. Graves' disease was diagnosed according to American Thyroid Association guidelines. Patients for the study were recruited at an endocrinology department in Xi'an, China. Each patient gave around 9 milliliters of peripheral blood, collected in an EDTA anticoagulant tube. PBMCs were isolated by Ficoll Paque Plus density gradient separation without further T cell sorting. An Agilent 2100 Bioanalyzer and agarose gel were used to check RNA quality, while a NanoDrop 2000 measured RNA concentration. These sequences were also reported in another study, on T cells in Graves' hyperthyroidism and ophthalmopathy. The second investigation adds: Stable Graves' hyperthyroidism was defined as the absence of progression to ophthalmopathy over 18 months of follow-up. Hyperthyroidism patients were newly diagnosed, had a disease duration of under 2 months, and were aged 18 to 65 years. The study excluded patients with uncontrolled infections, other autoimmune diseases, pregnancy or lactation. Diagnoses were based on clinical symptoms, serum thyroxine and TRAb, thyroid ultrasound and orbital computed tomography. A first-round RT-PCR of the TCR CDR3 used the HTBI primer set with the Qiagen OneStep RT-PCR kit. Blood samples also contained most of the expanded thyroid clonotypes (frequency above 0.001), which suggests that blood repertoires may reflect thyroid immune responses. A model built on a 13 V-J signature distinguished ophthalmopathy from stable hyperthyroidism, reaching around 87% sensitivity and under 84% specificity in cross-validation and 80%/75% in testing. In validation, progression to ophthalmopathy was predicted by the model with around 71% sensitivity and about 72% specificity, a median of about 6.8 months before onset. TCR V-J signatures able to tell the groups apart were searched for in a discovery cohort of 100 or so patients, of whom around 43 had Graves' ophthalmopathy and some 60 had stable Graves' hyperthyroidism. Prospective prediction of ophthalmopathy was tested in an independent validation cohort of some 20 hyperthyroidism patients and around 16 patients who later progressed to ophthalmopathy. The roughly 94 discovery patients were randomly divided into training and test sets at a 7:3 ratio. In about six Graves' hyperthyroidism patients, the study also compared T-cell repertoires from thyroid tissue with T-cell repertoires from blood. Following sampling, methimazole starting at 30 mg daily was given to hyperthyroidism patients, and high-dose intravenous methylprednisolone was given to ophthalmopathy patients. Libraries were constructed in a second round of multiplex PCR, after which size selection and purification were performed. The libraries were sequenced on an Illumina HiSeq2000 using paired-end 100 bp reads. SOAPnuke was used to process the raw data, throwing out any read that contained adapters or uncalled bases, had a mean Phred below 15, or lacked an exact constant-primer or identifier match. COPE v1.2.5 was used to merge high-quality paired reads, and clonotypes were defined as unique nucleotide sequences. MiTCR v1.1 was used to align clonotypes to the IMGT TRBV, TRBD and TRBJ reference segments. Only V-J combinations with frequency above 0.0001, covering roughly 99% of repertoires, were analysed. A TCS score was defined as the ratio of F50 (clonal expansion) to E x V (chaos), with BLOSUM62-based TCRdist applied between CDR3 peptides within each V-J. Welch's t-statistics and random forest reduced 514 V-J features to about 13, which were used in a naive Bayes classifier (R e1071). Sample size was not statistically predetermined, and blinding of investigators to group allocation was not performed. According to the paper, TCR Vbeta CDR3 sequencing was carried out on 135 peripheral blood samples, which came from approximately 43 ophthalmopathy, around 75 hyperthyroidism and some 17 progressor patients.

The starting material was peripheral blood mononuclear cells (PBMCs), obtained at new diagnosis, from a patient treated with antithyroid drugs. The chain was built from TRBV18 and TRBJ2-1, with an unclear D gene assignment. The origin of this receptor is a woman aged 50 to 60 with Graves disease. Donor details come from another sample of the same person, matched by shared clones. Here the CDR3 is given as CASSPYSDRNEQFF. The DNA sequence follows: TGTGCCAGCTCACCCTATTCAGATAGGAATGAGCAGTTCTTC. Full variable domain (CDR3 extended with the reference TRBV18 and TRBJ2-1 proteins): NAGVMQNPRHLVRRRGQEARLRCSPMKGHSHVYWYRQLPEEGLKFMVYLQKENIIDESGMPKERFSAEFPKEGPSILRIQQVVRGDSAAYFCASSPYSDRNEQFFGPGTRLTVL.